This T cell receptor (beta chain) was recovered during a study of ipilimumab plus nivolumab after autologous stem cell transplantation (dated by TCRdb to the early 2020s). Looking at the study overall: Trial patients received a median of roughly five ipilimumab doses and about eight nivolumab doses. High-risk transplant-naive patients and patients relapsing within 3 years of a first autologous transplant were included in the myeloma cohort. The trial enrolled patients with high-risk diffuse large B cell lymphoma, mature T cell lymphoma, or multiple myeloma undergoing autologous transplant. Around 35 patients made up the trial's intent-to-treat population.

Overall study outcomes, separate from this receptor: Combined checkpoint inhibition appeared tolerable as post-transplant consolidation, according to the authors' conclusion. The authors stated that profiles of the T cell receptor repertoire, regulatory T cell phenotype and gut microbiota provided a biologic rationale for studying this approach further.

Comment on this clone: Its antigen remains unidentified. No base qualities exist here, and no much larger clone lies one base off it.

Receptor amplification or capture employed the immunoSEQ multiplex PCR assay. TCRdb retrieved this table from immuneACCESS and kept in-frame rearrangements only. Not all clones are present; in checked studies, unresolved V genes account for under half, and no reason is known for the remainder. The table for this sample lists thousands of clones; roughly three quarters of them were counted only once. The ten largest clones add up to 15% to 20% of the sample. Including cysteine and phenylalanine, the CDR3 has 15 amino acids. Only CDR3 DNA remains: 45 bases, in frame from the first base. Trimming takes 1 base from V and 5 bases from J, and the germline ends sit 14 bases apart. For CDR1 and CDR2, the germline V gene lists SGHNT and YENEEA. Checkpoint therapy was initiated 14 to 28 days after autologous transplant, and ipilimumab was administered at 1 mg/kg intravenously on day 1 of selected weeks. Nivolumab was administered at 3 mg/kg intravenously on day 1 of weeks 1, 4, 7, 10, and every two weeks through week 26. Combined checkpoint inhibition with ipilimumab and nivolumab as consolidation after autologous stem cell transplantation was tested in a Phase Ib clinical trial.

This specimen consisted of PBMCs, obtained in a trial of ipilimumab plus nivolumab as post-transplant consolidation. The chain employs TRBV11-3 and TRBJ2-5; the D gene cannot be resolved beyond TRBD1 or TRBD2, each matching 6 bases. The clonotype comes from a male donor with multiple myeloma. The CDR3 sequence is CASSLGGGRMETQYF. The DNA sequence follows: TGTGCCAGCAGCTTAGGAGGGGGGAGAATGGAGACCCAGTACTTC.